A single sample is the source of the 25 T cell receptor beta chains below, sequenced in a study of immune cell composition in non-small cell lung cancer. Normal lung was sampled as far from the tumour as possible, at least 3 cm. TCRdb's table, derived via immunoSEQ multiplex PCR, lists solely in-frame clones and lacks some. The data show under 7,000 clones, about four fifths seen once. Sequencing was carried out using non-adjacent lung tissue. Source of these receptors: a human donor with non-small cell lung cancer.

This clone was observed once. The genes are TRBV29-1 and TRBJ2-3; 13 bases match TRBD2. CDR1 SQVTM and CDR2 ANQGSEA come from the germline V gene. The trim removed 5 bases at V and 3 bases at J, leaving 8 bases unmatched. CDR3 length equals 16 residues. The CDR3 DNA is TGCAGCGTTACGGGACTAGCGGGACCCGCGACAGATACGCAGTATTTT. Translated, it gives CSVTGLAGPATDTQYF.

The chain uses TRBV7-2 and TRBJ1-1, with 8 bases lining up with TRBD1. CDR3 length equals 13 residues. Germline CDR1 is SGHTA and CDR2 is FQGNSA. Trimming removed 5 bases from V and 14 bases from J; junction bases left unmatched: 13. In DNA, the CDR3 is TGTGCCAGCAGCCCCCGACCGGGACAGGCCCCGTTCTTT. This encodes CASSPRPGQAPFF.

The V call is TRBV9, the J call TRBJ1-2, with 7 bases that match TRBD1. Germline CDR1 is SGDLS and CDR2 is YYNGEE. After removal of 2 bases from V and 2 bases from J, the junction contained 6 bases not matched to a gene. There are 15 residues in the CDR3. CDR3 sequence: CASSVQGDINYGYTF. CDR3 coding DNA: TGTGCCAGCAGCGTGCAGGGGGACATAAACTATGGCTACACCTTC.

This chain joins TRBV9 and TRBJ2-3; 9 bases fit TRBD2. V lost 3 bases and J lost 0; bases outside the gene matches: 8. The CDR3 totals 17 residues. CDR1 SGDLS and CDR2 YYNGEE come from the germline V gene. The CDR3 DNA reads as TGTGCCAGCAGCGAGGAAAGACTAGCGGAGAGCACAGATACGCAGTATTTT. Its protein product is CASSEERLAESTDTQYF.

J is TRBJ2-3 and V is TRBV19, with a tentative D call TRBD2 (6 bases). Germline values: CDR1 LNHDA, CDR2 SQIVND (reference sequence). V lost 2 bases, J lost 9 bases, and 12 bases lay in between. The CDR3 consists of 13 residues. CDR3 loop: CASSIPAGRTQYF. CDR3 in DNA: TGTGCCAGTAGTATACCCGCGGGAAGGACGCAGTATTTT.

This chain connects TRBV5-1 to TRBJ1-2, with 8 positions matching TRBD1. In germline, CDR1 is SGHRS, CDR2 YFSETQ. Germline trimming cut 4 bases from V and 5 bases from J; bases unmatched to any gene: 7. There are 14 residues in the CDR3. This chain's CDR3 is CASSPLGQGYGYTF. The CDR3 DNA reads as TGCGCCAGCAGCCCCTTAGGACAGGGTTATGGCTACACCTTC.

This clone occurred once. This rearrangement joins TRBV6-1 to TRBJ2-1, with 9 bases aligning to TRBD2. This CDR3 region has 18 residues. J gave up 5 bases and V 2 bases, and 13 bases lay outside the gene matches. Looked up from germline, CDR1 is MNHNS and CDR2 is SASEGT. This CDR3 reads CASSETLPAGGPNNEQFF. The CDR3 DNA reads TGTGCCAGCAGTGAAACCCTTCCGGCGGGGGGGCCAAACAATGAGCAGTTCTTC.

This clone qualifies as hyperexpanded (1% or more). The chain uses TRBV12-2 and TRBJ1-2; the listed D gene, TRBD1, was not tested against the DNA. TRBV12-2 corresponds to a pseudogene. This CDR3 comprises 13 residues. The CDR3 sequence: CASRPRDRAPPTF. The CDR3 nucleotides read TGTGCAAGTCGCCCTCGGGACAGGGCTCCCCCCACCTTC.

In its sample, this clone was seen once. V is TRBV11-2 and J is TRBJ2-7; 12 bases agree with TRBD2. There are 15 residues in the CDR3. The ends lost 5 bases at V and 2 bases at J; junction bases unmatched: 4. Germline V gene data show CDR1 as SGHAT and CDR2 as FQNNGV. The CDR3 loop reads CASSPRTSGTYEQYF. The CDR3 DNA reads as TGTGCCAGCAGCCCAAGGACTAGCGGGACCTACGAGCAGTACTTC.

CDR3 DNA: TGCGCCAGCAGCCAAAACGCCGGGACAGAAGCTTTCTTT. It is translated as CASSQNAGTEAFF. The chain has TRBV4-1 and TRBJ1-1; the D gene is possibly TRBD1 (6 bases). This CDR3 comprises 13 residues. V lost 2 bases and J 8 bases, leaving 12 bases between the germline ends. Looked up from germline, CDR1 is MGHRA and CDR2 is YSYEKL.

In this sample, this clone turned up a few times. CDR3: CASSFRGGTGTSLTEAFF. The CDR3 nucleotides are TGTGCCAGCAGCTTTCGGGGGGGAACAGGGACCTCCCTAACTGAAGCTTTCTTT. V usage is TRBV21-1 and J usage is TRBJ1-1. TRBV21-1 has pseudogene status. CDR3 length equals 18 residues.

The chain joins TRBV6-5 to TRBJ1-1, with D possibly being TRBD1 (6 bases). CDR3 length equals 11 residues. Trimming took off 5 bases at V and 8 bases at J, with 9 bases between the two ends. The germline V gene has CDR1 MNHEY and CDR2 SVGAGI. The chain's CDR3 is CASSTGIEAFF. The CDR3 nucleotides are TGTGCCAGCAGTACAGGGATCGAAGCTTTCTTT.

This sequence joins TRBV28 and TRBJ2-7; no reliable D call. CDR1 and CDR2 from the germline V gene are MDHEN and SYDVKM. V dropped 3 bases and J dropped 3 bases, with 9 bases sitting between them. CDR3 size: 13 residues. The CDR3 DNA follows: TGTGCCAGCAGTTTGCCCTACCACTACGAGCAGTACTTC. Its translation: CASSLPYHYEQYF.

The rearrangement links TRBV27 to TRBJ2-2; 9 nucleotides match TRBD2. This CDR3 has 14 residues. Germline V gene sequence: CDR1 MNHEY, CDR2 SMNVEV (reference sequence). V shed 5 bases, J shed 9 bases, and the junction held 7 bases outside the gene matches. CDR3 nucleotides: TGTGCCAGCAGTGCGGCGGGAGGGCGAAGGGAGCTGTTTTTT. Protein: CASSAAGGRRELFF.

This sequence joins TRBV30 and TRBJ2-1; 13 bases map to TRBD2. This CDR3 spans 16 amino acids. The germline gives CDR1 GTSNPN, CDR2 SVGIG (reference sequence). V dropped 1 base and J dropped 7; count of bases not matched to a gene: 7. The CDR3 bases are TGTGCCTGGAGTGCAGGACTAGCGGGAGATATGAATGAGCAGTTCTTC. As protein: CAWSAGLAGDMNEQFF.

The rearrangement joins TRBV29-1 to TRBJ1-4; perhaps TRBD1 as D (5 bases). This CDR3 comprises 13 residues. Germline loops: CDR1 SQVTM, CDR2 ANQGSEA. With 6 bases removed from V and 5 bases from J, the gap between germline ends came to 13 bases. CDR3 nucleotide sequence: TGCAGCGTAACAGGTACTTCGAATGAAAAACTGTTTTTT. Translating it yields CSVTGTSNEKLFF.

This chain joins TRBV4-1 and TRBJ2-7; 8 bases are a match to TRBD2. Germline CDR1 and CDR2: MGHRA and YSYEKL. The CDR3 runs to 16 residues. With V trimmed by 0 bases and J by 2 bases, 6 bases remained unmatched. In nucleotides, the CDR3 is TGCGCCAGCAGCCAAGATGGAACGGGAGGGACCTACGAGCAGTACTTC. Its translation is CASSQDGTGGTYEQYF.

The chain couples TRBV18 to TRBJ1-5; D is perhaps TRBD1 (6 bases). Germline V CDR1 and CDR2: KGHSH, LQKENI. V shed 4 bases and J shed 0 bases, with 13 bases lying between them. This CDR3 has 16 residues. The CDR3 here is CASSLGQSISNQPQHF. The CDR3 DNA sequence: TGTGCCAGCTCACTCGGACAGTCAATTAGCAATCAGCCCCAGCATTTT.

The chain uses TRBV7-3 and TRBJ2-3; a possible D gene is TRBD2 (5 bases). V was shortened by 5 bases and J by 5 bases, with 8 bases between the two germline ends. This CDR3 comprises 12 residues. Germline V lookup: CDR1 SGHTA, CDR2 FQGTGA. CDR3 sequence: CASSPGGDTQYF. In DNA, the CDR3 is TGTGCCAGCAGCCCAGGAGGAGATACGCAGTATTTT.

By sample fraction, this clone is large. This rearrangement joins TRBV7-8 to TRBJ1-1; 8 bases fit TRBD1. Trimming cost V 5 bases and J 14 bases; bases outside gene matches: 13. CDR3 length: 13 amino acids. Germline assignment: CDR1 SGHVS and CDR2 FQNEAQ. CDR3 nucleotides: TGTGCCAGCAGCCCCCGACCGGGACAGGCCCCGTTCTTT. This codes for CASSPRPGQAPFF. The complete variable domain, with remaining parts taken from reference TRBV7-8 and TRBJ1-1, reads GAGVSQSPRYKVAKRGQDVALRCDPISGHVSLFWYQQALGQGPEFLTYFQNEAQLDKSGLPSDRFFAERPEGSVSTLKIQRTQQEDSAVYLCASSPRPGQAPFFGQGTRLTVV.

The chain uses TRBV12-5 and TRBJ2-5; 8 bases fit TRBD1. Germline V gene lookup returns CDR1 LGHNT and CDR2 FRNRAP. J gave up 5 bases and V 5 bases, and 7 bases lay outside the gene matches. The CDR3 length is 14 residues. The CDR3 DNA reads TGTGCTAGTGGTAGACAGGGGAGTGAGGAGACCCAGTACTTC. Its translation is CASGRQGSEETQYF.

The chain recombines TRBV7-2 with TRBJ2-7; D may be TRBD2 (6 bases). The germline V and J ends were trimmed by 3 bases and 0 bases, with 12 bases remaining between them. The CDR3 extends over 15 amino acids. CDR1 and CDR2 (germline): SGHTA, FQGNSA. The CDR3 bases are TGTGCCAGCAGCTTTTCCGGGACTGGCTCCTACGAGCAGTACTTC. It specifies CASSFSGTGSYEQYF.

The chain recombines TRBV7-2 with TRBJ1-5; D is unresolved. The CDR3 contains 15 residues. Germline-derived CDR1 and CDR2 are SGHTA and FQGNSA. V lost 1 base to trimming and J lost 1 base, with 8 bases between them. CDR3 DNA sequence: TGTGCCAGCAGCTTAGATACCGGGAGCAATCAGCCCCAGCATTTT. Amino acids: CASSLDTGSNQPQHF.

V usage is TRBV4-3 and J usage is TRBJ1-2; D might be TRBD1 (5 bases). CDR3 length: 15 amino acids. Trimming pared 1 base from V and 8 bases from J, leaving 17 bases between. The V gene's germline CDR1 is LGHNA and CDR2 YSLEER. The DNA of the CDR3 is TGCGCCAGCAGCCAAGGACTAACGGGGGGTTCAGGCTACACCTTC. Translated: CASSQGLTGGSGYTF.

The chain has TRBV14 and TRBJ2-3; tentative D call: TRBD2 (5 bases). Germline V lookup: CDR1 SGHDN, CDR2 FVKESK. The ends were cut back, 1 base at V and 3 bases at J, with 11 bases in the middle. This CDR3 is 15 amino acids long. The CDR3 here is CASSQGGRRTDTQYF. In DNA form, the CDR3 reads TGTGCCAGCAGCCAAGGAGGGCGAAGAACAGATACGCAGTATTTT.